This TCR beta chain was captured in a study of blood T cell repertoires in COVID-19. Study-level information: Samples of COVID-19 (acute and convalescent) were obtained from the United States, Italy and Spain. In each case, the material was cDNA or gDNA derived from T cells, B-cell-depleted T cells, or PBMCs.

The participants were between roughly 18 and 89 years old and came from 24 US areas. Original methodology: The assay estimated nucleated cells by amplifying reference gene primers. Sequencing was performed with immunoSEQ multiplex PCR; in TCRdb, only in-frame clones are kept and a portion is missing. That table is the source of V, J and clone size, and D and trimming were worked out from the DNA. The table has approximately 220,000 clones, roughly four fifths seen once. The sequence derives from a woman aged 50 to 65 who had been exposed to COVID-19. The sequenced sample consisted of PBMCs or T cells enriched from blood (not recorded which).

The CDR3 DNA sequence: TGCGCCAGCAGCCAAGATCTAGCAGCAGTCGGTGGCACTGAAGCTTTCTTT. This codes for CASSQDLAAVGGTEAFF. V usage is TRBV4-3 and J usage is TRBJ1-1; D remains unclear. V was clipped by 0 bases and J by 4 bases, with 18 bases between them. The CDR3 spans 17 residues. In germline, CDR1 is LGHNA, CDR2 YSLEER.